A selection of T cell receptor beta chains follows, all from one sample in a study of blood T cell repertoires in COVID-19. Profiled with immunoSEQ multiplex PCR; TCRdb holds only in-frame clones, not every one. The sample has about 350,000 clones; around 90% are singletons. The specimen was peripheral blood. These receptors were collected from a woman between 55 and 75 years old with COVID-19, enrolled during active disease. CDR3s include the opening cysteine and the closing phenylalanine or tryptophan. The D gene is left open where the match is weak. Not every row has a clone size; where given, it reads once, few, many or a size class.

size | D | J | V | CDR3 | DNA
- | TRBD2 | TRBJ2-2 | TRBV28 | CASSLSWTSGGKNTGELFF | TGTGCCAGCAGTTTATCCTGGACTAGCGGGGGTAAGAACACCGGGGAGCTGTTTTTT
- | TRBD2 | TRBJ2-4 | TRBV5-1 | CASSLAGGGTKNIQYF | TGCGCCAGCAGCTTGGCCGGGGGAGGGACCAAAAACATTCAGTACTTC
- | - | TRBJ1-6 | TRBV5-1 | CASSLVGAQNSPLHF | TGCGCCAGCAGCTTGGTAGGGGCCCAGAATTCACCCCTCCACTTT
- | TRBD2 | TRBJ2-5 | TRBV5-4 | CASSLGLAGRQETQYF | TGTGCCAGCAGCTTGGGACTAGCGGGGCGGCAAGAGACCCAGTACTTC
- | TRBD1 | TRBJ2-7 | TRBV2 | CASRRQGSWGEQYF | TGTGCCAGCAGGCGACAGGGTTCGTGGGGCGAGCAGTACTTC
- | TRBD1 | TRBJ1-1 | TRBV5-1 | CASSRAGGARGLTEAFF | TGCGCCAGCAGCCGCGCAGGGGGAGCCAGGGGGCTTACTGAAGCTTTCTTT
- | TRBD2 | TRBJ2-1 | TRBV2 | CASSESPGAGVISSYNEQFF | TGTGCCAGCAGTGAATCTCCCGGAGCGGGGGTAATTAGCTCCTACAATGAGCAGTTCTTC
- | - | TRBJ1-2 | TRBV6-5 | CASAKQGTYGYTF | TGTGCCAGCGCCAAACAGGGTACCTATGGCTACACCTTC
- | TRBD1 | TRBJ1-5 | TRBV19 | CASSEDRAGNQPQHF | TGTGCCAGTAGCGAGGACAGGGCCGGCAATCAGCCCCAGCATTTT
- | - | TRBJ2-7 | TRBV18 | CASSPGGGYEQYF | TGTGCCAGCTCTCCTGGCGGCGGGTACGAGCAGTACTTC
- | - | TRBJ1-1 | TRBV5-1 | CASSLLGANTEAFF | TGCGCCAGCAGCTTGTTGGGGGCGAACACTGAAGCTTTCTTT
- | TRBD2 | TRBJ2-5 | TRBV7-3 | CASSLTLGGRETQYF | TGTGCCAGCAGCTTAACTCTCGGGGGGAGGGAGACCCAGTACTTC
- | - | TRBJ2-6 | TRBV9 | CASSVRRDSGANVLTF | TGTGCCAGCAGCGTTCGGAGAGACTCTGGGGCCAACGTCCTGACTTTC
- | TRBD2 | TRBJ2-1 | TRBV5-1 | CASSVGPGGSYNEQFF | TGCGCCAGCAGCGTCGGACCGGGGGGCTCCTACAATGAGCAGTTCTTC
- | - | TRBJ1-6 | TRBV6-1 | CASSERIYNSPLHF | TGTGCCAGCAGTGAGCGAATTTATAATTCACCCCTCCACTTT
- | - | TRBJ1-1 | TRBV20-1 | CSASRGLNTEAFF | TGCAGTGCTAGTAGGGGGTTGAACACTGAAGCTTTCTTT
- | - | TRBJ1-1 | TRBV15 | CATSIGGGSTEAFF | TGTGCCACCAGCATAGGGGGGGGCAGCACTGAAGCTTTCTTT
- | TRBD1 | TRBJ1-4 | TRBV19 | CASIGTVDEKLFF | TGTGCCAGTATCGGGACAGTGGACGAAAAACTGTTTTTT
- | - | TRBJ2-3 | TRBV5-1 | CASSLGGTRLGDTQYF | TGCGCCAGCAGCTTGGGAGGGACACGACTCGGGGATACGCAGTATTTT
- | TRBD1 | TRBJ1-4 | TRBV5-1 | CASSFGRGEEKLFF | TGCGCCAGCAGCTTCGGCAGGGGGGAAGAAAAACTGTTTTTT
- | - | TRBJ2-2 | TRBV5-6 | CASSLWPSNTGELFF | TGTGCCAGCAGCCTTTGGCCCTCGAACACCGGGGAGCTGTTTTTT
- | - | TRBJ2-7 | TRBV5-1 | CASSPGTRSSYEQYF | TGCGCCAGCAGCCCCGGGACAAGGAGCTCCTACGAGCAGTACTTC
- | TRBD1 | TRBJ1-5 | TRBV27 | CASSPSTGKVNQPQHF | TGTGCCAGCAGCCCCTCGACAGGGAAGGTCAATCAGCCCCAGCATTTT
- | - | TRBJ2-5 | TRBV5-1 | CASSHVGDQETQYF | TGCGCCAGCAGCCACGTCGGGGACCAAGAGACCCAGTACTTC
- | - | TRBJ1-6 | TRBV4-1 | CASSQAAGITLHF | TGCGCCAGCAGCCAAGCGGCGGGAATCACCCTCCACTTT
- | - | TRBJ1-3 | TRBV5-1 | CASSPGGPNSGNTIYF | TGCGCCAGCAGCCCGGGGGGGCCGAACTCTGGAAACACCATATATTTT
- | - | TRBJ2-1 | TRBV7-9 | CASSRRPLGDEQFF | TGTGCCAGCAGCCGACGTCCCCTGGGCGATGAGCAGTTCTTC
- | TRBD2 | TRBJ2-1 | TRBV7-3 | CASSSTRGVYNEQFF | TGTGCCAGCAGCTCGACTCGGGGGGTTTACAATGAGCAGTTCTTC
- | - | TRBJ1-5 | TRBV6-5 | CASMVSQGPQHF | TGTGCCAGCATGGTGAGTCAGGGGCCCCAGCATTTT
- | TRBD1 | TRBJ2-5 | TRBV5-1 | CASSSGTGGQETQYF | TGCGCCAGCAGTTCAGGGACAGGGGGGCAAGAGACCCAGTACTTC
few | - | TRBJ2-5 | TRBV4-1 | CASSQGDGVRETQYF | TGCGCCAGCAGCCAAGGAGATGGAGTAAGGGAGACCCAGTACTTC
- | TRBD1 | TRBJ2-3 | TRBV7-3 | CASSLSSRTGADTQYF | TGTGCCAGCAGCTTATCGTCCAGGACAGGGGCAGATACGCAGTATTTT
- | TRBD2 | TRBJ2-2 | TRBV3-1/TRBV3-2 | CASSRTSGGANTGELFF | TGTGCCAGCAGTCGGACTAGCGGGGGGGCGAACACCGGGGAGCTGTTTTTT
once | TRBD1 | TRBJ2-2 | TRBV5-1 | CASSFSTGGNRELFF | TGCGCCAGCAGCTTTTCGACAGGGGGCAACCGGGAGCTGTTTTTT
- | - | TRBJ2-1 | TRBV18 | CASSPPGHSSYNEQFF | TGTGCCAGCTCACCACCGGGACACAGCTCCTACAATGAGCAGTTCTTC
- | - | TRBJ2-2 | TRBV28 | CASSLPLGRGTGELFF | TGTGCCAGCAGTTTACCCCTTGGGAGAGGCACCGGGGAGCTGTTTTTT
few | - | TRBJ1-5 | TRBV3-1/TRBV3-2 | CASSPSLGASNQPQHF | TGTGCCAGCAGCCCAAGTTTGGGGGCTAGTAATCAGCCCCAGCATTTT
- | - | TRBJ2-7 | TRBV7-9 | CASSLEYEQYF | TGTGCCAGCAGCTTAGAATATGAGCAGTACTTC
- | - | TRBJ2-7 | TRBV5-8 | CASTLRTVSYEQYF | TGTGCCAGCACCTTGAGGACTGTATCCTACGAGCAGTACTTC
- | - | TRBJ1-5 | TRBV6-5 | CASSYSMLGGEPQHF | TGTGCCAGCAGTTACTCGATGTTGGGGGGTGAGCCCCAGCATTTT
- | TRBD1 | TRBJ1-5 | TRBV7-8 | CASRRTGGAFNSNQPQHF | TGTGCCAGCAGACGGACAGGGGGCGCGTTCAATAGCAATCAGCCCCAGCATTTT
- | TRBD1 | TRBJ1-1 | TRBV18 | CASSPPRFNSGQPNTEAFF | TGTGCCAGCTCACCACCGAGGTTTAATTCGGGACAGCCGAACACTGAAGCTTTCTTT
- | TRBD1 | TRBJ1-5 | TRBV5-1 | CASSLTTGANQPQHF | TGCGCCAGCAGCCTAACGACAGGGGCGAATCAGCCCCAGCATTTT
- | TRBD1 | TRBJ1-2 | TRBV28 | CASLDRVLDGYTF | TGTGCCAGCCTAGACAGGGTTTTGGATGGCTACACCTTC
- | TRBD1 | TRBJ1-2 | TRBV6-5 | CASKVTGGNGYTF | TGTGCCAGCAAGGTCACAGGGGGTAATGGCTACACCTTC
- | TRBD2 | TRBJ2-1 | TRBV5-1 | CASSLLADYNEQFF | TGCGCCAGCAGCCTTCTAGCGGATTACAATGAGCAGTTCTTC
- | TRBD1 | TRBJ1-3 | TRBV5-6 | CASSARGRSGNTIYF | TGTGCCAGCAGCGCGAGGGGGCGGTCTGGAAACACCATATATTTT
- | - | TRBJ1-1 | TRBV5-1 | CASSLTGDTEAFF | TGCGCCAGCAGCTTGACGGGGGACACTGAAGCTTTCTTT
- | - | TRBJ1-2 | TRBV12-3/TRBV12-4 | CASSGVGGYTF | TGTGCCAGCTCAGGGGTGGGTGGCTACACCTTC
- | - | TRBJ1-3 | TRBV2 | CASSEGQGSGNTIYF | TGTGCCAGCAGTGAAGGGCAGGGCTCTGGAAACACCATATATTTT